This T cell receptor beta chain is from a study of Graves' ophthalmopathy and Graves' hyperthyroidism. Study results and limitations: Ophthalmopathy could be told apart from stable hyperthyroidism by a 13-signature model (about 90% sensitivity, about 80% specificity).

Eligible hyperthyroidism cases comprised new diagnoses of under 2 months' duration in individuals aged 18 to 65. Ineligible for inclusion were patients with other autoimmune diseases, uncontrolled infections, pregnancy or lactation. The CDR3 covers 14 residues. CDR1 is SEHNR, CDR2 FQNEAQ, per germline (reference sequence). Details on this clonotype: Its antigen is unidentified. A much larger clone lies a single base off, so this may be a read error.

RNA served as the template for amplifying TCR beta CDR3 regions. After a first-round RT-PCR with HTBI primers, a second-round multiplex PCR was run. One entry per CDR3 protein, called by TCRdb with MiXCR from the multiplex PCR reads. The sample lists about 1.2 million distinct CDR3 sequences; about 38% were seen once. The V and J genes are TRBV7-9 and TRBJ1-1; D remains unclear. This TCR was sampled from an adult man with Graves' hyperthyroidism. The specimen sequenced was peripheral blood or thyroid tissue (not recorded which). CDR3 protein: CASGLEATNTEAFF. The CDR3 DNA sequence: TGTGCCAGCGGCTTAGAAGCCACTAACACTGAAGCTTTCTTT. The full variable domain, with the rest looked up from reference TRBV7-9 and TRBJ1-1, is DTGVSQNPRHKITKRGQNVTFRCDPISEHNRLYWYRQTLGQGPEFLTYFQNEAQLEKSRLLSDRFSAERPKGSFSTLEIQRTEQGDSAMYLCASGLEATNTEAFFGQGTRLTVV.